This T cell receptor (beta chain) is drawn from a study of blood T cells in healthy people across ages. Study-level points and caveats: Compared with aged donors, long-lived donors showed fewer expanded clones, suggesting selection.

From germline, CDR1 is SGHRS and CDR2 YFSETQ. J lost 4 bases, V lost 2 bases, and 5 bases had no gene match. The CDR3 is 16 residues long. Regarding this clonotype: What it binds is not known.

The authors ran a second PCR of roughly 6 to 12 cycles using a sample-barcoded 5' primer and a J-beta primer mix. Each TCR beta cDNA got a 12-nucleotide random molecular identifier. TCRdb analysed the 5' RACE reads with MiXCR anew, one entry per CDR3 protein. The repertoire includes 1.4 million to 1.5 million distinct CDR3 sequences, 35% to 45% of them detected once, and 6.5% to 10% sits in the top ten. The people who gave samples were healthy Caucasians from Russia, aged 6 to 90. The V and J genes are TRBV5-1 and TRBJ1-4; 10 positions match TRBD1. The clonotype comes from a woman between 18 and 30 years old in good health. The sequenced sample consisted of blood. In DNA form, the CDR3 reads TGCGCCAGCAGCTTCGGACAGGGGGGGATTAATGAAAAACTGTTTTTT. Protein: CASSFGQGGINEKLFF.